A selection of T cell receptor beta chains follows, all from one sample in a study of identical twins. TCRdb recomputed calls from the 5' RACE reads with MiXCR, one row per CDR3 protein. Of 700,000 to 950,000 distinct CDR3 sequences in the sample, over 9% are singletons; the top ten hold roughly 1.6%. This sample also appeared in a second study, on yellow fever vaccine responses in identical twins.

Sequenced: PBMCs. These receptors were taken from a woman between 18 and 29 years old in good health. Both conserved end residues are part of each CDR3. A D gene is named only where the DNA matches it firmly. Part of the rows lack a size; the others show once, few, many or a class for expanded clones.

J	D	V	size	CDR3	DNA
TRBJ2-7	.	TRBV5-4	many	CASSKRTGTGIYEQYF	TGTGCCAGCAGTAAACGGACCGGAACGGGGATCTACGAGCAGTACTTC
TRBJ1-4	.	TRBV7-9	.	CASSLDWSTNEKLFF	TGTGCCAGCAGCTTAGATTGGTCAACTAATGAAAAACTGTTTTTT
TRBJ2-5	.	TRBV29-1	few	CSGAGTLQETQYF	TGCAGCGGGGCCGGGACATTGCAAGAGACCCAGTACTTC
TRBJ2-2	TRBD2	TRBV7-8	few	CASSLSSGFTGELFF	TGTGCCAGCAGCTTATCTAGCGGGTTCACCGGGGAGCTGTTTTTT
TRBJ2-1	.	TRBV27	few	CASSARDKPYNEQFF	TGTGCCAGCAGCGCGCGGGACAAACCCTACAATGAGCAGTTCTTC
TRBJ2-3	.	TRBV25-1	.	CASTGGGWDTQYF	TGTGCCAGCACAGGAGGGGGTTGGGATACGCAGTATTTT
TRBJ2-2	.	TRBV5-1	few	CASNPSGTTNTGELFF	TGCGCCAGCAACCCGTCCGGGACAACGAACACCGGGGAGCTGTTTTTT
TRBJ2-5	.	TRBV20-1	.	CSANPGHHQETQYF	TGCAGTGCTAACCCGGGACACCACCAAGAGACCCAGTACTTC
TRBJ2-1	.	TRBV18	.	CASSSTGAGEQFF	TGTGCCAGCTCGTCGACTGGGGCTGGTGAGCAGTTCTTC
TRBJ2-5	TRBD2	TRBV24-1	many	CATSEGGTSGQETQYF	TGTGCCACCAGTGAAGGAGGGACTAGCGGACAAGAGACCCAGTACTTC
TRBJ2-1	.	TRBV5-1	.	CASKTGDEQFF	TGCGCCAGCAAAACGGGGGATGAGCAGTTCTTC
TRBJ2-7	.	TRBV12-5	.	CASGLAPLEQYF	TGTGCTAGTGGTTTGGCCCCCCTCGAGCAGTACTTC
TRBJ2-1	TRBD1	TRBV7-2	.	CASSLDAQGAYNEQFF	TGTGCCAGCAGCTTAGATGCACAGGGGGCCTACAATGAGCAGTTCTTC
TRBJ2-3	TRBD2	TRBV7-2	.	CASSLELAGLSDTQYF	TGTGCCAGCAGCCTGGAACTAGCGGGGTTGTCAGATACGCAGTATTTT
TRBJ1-2	.	TRBV29-1	few	CSALAGAFNYGYTF	TGCAGCGCCCTCGCAGGGGCTTTCAACTATGGCTACACCTTC
TRBJ2-1	TRBD2	TRBV20-1	.	CSAYAGDYNEQFF	TGCAGTGCTTACGCGGGAGACTACAATGAGCAGTTCTTC
TRBJ2-3	TRBD2	TRBV28	few	CATRGGGADTQYF	TGTGCCACCCGTGGGGGGGGAGCAGATACGCAGTATTTT
TRBJ2-3	TRBD1	TRBV14	.	CASSLTGQGAADTQYF	TGTGCCAGCAGCCTAACCGGACAGGGGGCAGCAGATACGCAGTATTTT
TRBJ1-4	.	TRBV4-1	few	CASSQEIREKLFF	TGCGCCAGCAGCCAAGAGATACGCGAAAAACTGTTTTTT
TRBJ2-1	TRBD2	TRBV6-5	few	CASSYGRGDGGAHEQFF	TGTGCCAGCAGTTACGGGAGGGGGGACGGGGGGGCCCATGAGCAGTTCTTC
TRBJ2-1	TRBD2	TRBV6-1	few	CASSLLAGGNNEQFF	TGTGCCAGCAGCCTACTAGCGGGGGGGAACAATGAGCAGTTCTTC
TRBJ1-5	.	TRBV9	few	CASSVEEQPQHF	TGTGCCAGCAGCGTAGAAGAACAGCCCCAGCATTTT
TRBJ1-6	TRBD1	TRBV12-3/TRBV12-4	many	CASSSGAGGNSPLHF	TGTGCCAGCAGTTCCGGGGCAGGGGGCAATTCACCCCTCCACTTT
TRBJ2-2	TRBD1	TRBV7-9	few	CASSFHTGGVRAGELFF	TGTGCCAGCAGCTTCCATACAGGGGGAGTTCGGGCCGGGGAGCTGTTTTTT
TRBJ1-5	.	TRBV20-1	many	CSASSYSNQPQHF	TGCAGTGCTAGTAGCTATAGCAATCAGCCCCAGCATTTT
TRBJ2-1	TRBD2	TRBV5-1	few	CASSFVPPGLDHRRYNEQFF	TGCGCCAGCAGCTTCGTACCTCCGGGACTAGACCACCGAAGGTACAATGAGCAGTTCTTC
TRBJ1-4	.	TRBV5-1	.	CASSLGVTGEKLFF	TGCGCCAGCAGCTTGGGGGTCACGGGTGAAAAACTGTTTTTT
TRBJ2-7	.	TRBV3-1	many	CASSQGGEFSF	TGTGCCAGCAGCCAAGGGGGCGAATTCAGCTTC
TRBJ1-2	TRBD1	TRBV2	few	CASSEAQGQLYGYTF	TGTGCCAGCAGTGAAGCGCAGGGACAGCTATATGGCTACACCTTC
TRBJ1-2	TRBD1	TRBV18	.	CASSPATGDGYTF	TGTGCCAGCTCACCAGCGACAGGGGATGGCTACACCTTC
TRBJ2-2	TRBD2	TRBV20-1	.	CSALGGMNTGELFF	TGCAGTGCCCTGGGGGGGATGAACACCGGGGAGCTGTTTTTT
TRBJ2-7	TRBD1	TRBV2	.	CASALEGQGPYEQYF	TGTGCCAGCGCCTTAGAAGGACAGGGGCCCTACGAGCAGTACTTC
TRBJ1-1	.	TRBV19	few	CASSTPRMNTEAFF	TGTGCCAGTAGTACCCCTCGGATGAACACTGAAGCTTTCTTT
TRBJ2-7	TRBD2	TRBV2	.	CASRQREPGEQYF	TGTGCCAGCAGGCAGCGGGAGCCGGGTGAGCAGTACTTC
TRBJ2-2	.	TRBV7-2	few	CASSRDVGSTGELFF	TGTGCCAGCAGCCGCGATGTTGGGAGCACCGGGGAGCTGTTTTTT
TRBJ2-1	.	TRBV11-2	many	CASSFTPGLAYNEQFF	TGTGCCAGCAGTTTTACTCCGGGTTTAGCTTACAATGAGCAGTTCTTC
TRBJ2-1	.	TRBV14	.	CASSPQGGFRYNEQFF	TGTGCCAGCAGCCCCCAAGGTGGATTCAGGTACAATGAGCAGTTCTTC
TRBJ2-2	TRBD2	TRBV12-3/TRBV12-4	.	CASSLPGLANTGELFF	TGTGCCAGCAGTTTACCTGGACTAGCGAACACCGGGGAGCTGTTTTTT
TRBJ1-1	.	TRBV10-3	.	CATLGRNTEAFF	TGTGCCACCTTGGGGCGGAACACTGAAGCTTTCTTT
TRBJ2-2	TRBD2	TRBV7-8	.	CASSLSGLAGGANTGELFF	TGTGCCAGCAGCTTATCGGGACTAGCGGGAGGTGCGAACACCGGGGAGCTGTTTTTT
TRBJ2-7	.	TRBV20-1	few	CSASDGSRSRFSYEQYF	TGCAGTGCTAGCGACGGGAGTCGTTCTCGTTTTTCCTACGAGCAGTACTTC
TRBJ2-3	TRBD2	TRBV3-1	many	CASSGTSADTQYF	TGTGCCAGCAGCGGGACTAGCGCAGATACGCAGTATTTT
TRBJ2-1	.	TRBV24-1	.	CATSDLLQGNEQFF	TGTGCCACCAGTGATCTCCTCCAGGGCAATGAGCAGTTCTTC